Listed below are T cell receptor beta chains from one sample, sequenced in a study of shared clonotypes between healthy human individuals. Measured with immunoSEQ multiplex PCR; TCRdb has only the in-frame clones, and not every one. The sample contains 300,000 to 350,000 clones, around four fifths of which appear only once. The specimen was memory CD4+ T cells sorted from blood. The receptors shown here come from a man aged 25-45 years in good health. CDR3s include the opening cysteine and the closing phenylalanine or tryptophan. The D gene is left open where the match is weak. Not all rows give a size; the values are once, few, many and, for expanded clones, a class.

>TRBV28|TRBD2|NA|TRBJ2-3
TGTGCCAGCAGTACCGCTAGCGGGAGTTCAGATACGCAGTATTTT
CASSTASGSSDTQYF
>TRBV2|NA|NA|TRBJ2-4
TGTGCCAGCAGCTCTCGCGGCCAAAACATTCAGTACTTC
CASSSRGQNIQYF
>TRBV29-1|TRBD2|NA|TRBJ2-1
TGCAGCGTCAAGGGACTAGCGGGACCCAATGAGCAGTTCTTC
CSVKGLAGPNEQFF
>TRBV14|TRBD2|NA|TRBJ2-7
TGTGCCAGCAGCCCCCTCGGGGGGGCCTACGAGCAGTACTTC
CASSPLGGAYEQYF
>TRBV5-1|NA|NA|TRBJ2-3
TGCGCCAGCAGCCTCCCAGACACAGATACGCAGTATTTT
CASSLPDTDTQYF
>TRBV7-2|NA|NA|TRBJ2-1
TGTGCCAGCAGCCGCAACTGGGACGTCCGCCCTGGGAATGAGCAGTTCTTC
CASSRNWDVRPGNEQFF
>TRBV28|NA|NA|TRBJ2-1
TGTGCCAGCAGTTTGGTCCGGGCTAGTGAGCAGTTCTTC
CASSLVRASEQFF
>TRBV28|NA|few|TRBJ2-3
TGTGCCAGCAGTTCCTCTGGCGGGACTAGCACAGATACGCAGTATTTT
CASSSSGGTSTDTQYF
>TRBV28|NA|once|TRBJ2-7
TGTGCCAGCAATTCTCCGTCACAGGGCATTCGTGAGCAGTACTTC
CASNSPSQGIREQYF
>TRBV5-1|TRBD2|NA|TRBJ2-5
TGCGCCAGCAGCGGGCGGACTAGCGAGCAAGAGACCCAGTACTTC
CASSGRTSEQETQYF
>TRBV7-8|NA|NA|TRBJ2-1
TGTGCCAGCAGCTTAGCCGTGGGAGGAATATACAATGAGCAGTTCTTC
CASSLAVGGIYNEQFF
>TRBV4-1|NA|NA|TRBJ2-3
TGCGCCAGCAGCCGTGCCAGCGGGAGCACAGATACGCAGTATTTT
CASSRASGSTDTQYF
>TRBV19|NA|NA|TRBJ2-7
TGTGCCAGCAAACCCGCCATGGGCTACGAGCAGTACTTC
CASKPAMGYEQYF
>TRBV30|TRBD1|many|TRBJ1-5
TGTGCCTGGAGTGTACAGGGGTTGGAGCCCCAGCATTTT
CAWSVQGLEPQHF
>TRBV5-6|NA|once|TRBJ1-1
TGTGCCAGCAGCTTGGCCATGGACCTGTCTGAAGCTTTCTTT
CASSLAMDLSEAFF
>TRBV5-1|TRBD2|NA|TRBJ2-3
TGCGCCAGCAGCGGCGGGAGCCAGTTGTCAACGCAGTATTTT
CASSGGSQLSTQYF
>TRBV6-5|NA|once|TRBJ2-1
TGTGCCAGCAGTTACCAGGGTAACCTTGACAATGAGCAGTTCTTC
CASSYQGNLDNEQFF
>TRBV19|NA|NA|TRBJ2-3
TGTGCCAGTGGGACTTCAGGGAGCACAGATACGCAGTATTTT
CASGTSGSTDTQYF
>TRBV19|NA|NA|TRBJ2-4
TGTGCCAGTAGTACAGAGCAAGCCAAAAACATTCAGTACTTC
CASSTEQAKNIQYF
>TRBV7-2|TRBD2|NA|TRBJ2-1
TGTGCCAGCAGCTTTGTGCTAGCGGGAGAAGGTGAGCAGTTCTTC
CASSFVLAGEGEQFF
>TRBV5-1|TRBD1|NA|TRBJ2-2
TGCGCCAGCAGCCCAGGGGACAGGGGACACACCGGGGAGCTGTTTTTT
CASSPGDRGHTGELFF
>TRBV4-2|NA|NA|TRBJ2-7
TGTGCCAGCAGCCAAGAGGGGGCTGGGCGGGGAGCGTCTGAGCAGTACTTC
CASSQEGAGRGASEQYF
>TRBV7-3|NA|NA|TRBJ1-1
TGTGCCAGCAGCCCGGATTTGGGCAGGAACACTGAAGCTTTCTTT
CASSPDLGRNTEAFF
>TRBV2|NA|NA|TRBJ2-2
TGTGCCTCTACCGGAAGGGGGAACACCGGGGAGCTGTTTTTT
CASTGRGNTGELFF
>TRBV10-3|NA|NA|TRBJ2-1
TGTGCCATCAAGATAGGCCCTACGGGCAATGAGCAGTTCTTC
CAIKIGPTGNEQFF
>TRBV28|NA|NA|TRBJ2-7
TGTGCCAGCAGCCCCCCCTTCGGGCAGCGTCGATCCTACGAGCAGTACTTC
CASSPPFGQRRSYEQYF
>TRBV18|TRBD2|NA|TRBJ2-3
TGTGCCAGCTCTCTGCGACTAGCGGGAGGGCCACGAGATACGCAGTATTTT
CASSLRLAGGPRDTQYF
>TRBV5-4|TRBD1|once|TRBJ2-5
TGTGCCACTACAAAAGACAGGGAAGAGACCCAGTACTTC
CATTKDREETQYF
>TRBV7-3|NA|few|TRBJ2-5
TGTGCCAGCGCCTCTTCGGTCGGGGTAGAGACCCAGTACTTC
CASASSVGVETQYF
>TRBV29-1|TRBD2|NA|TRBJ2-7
TGCAGCATTTGGACTAGCGGGAGGTCCTACGAGCAGTACTTC
CSIWTSGRSYEQYF
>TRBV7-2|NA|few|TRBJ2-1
TGTGCCAGCAGCTTAAGCTCGAACCGAAACAATGAGCAGTTCTTC
CASSLSSNRNNEQFF
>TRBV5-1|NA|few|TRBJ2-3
TGCGCCAGCAGTGGGGGGACATACACAGATACGCAGTATTTT
CASSGGTYTDTQYF
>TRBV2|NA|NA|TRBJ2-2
TGTGCCAGCAGTGAAGGGAGTCGGTCCGGGGAGCTGTTTTTT
CASSEGSRSGELFF
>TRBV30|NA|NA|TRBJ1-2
TGTGCCTGGAGTCGAAGGGGCCGGAACAACTATGGCTACACCTTC
CAWSRRGRNNYGYTF
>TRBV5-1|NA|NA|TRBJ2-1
TGCGCCAGCAGCTTGGTACCATCTTACAATGAGCAGTTCTTC
CASSLVPSYNEQFF
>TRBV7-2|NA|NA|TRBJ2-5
TGTGCCAGCAGCTTAGTGGGGGGAGGACGTGGGGAGACCCAGTACTTC
CASSLVGGGRGETQYF
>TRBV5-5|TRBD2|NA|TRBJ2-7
TGTGCCAGCAGCTGGGGACTAGCGGGAGCAGGCGAGCAGTACTTC
CASSWGLAGAGEQYF
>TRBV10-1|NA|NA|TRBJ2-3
TGCGCCAGCAGTGGCGACATCACAGATACGCAGTATTTT
CASSGDITDTQYF
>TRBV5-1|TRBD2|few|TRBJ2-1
TGCGCCAGCAGCTTAATGGGAGGGCCTTCGGGTGAGCAGTTCTTC
CASSLMGGPSGEQFF
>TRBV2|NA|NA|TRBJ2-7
TGTGCCAGCAGAACGGGGACCATCCCTGGCGAGCAGTACTTC
CASRTGTIPGEQYF
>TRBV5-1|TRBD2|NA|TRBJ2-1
TGCGCCAGCAGCGGGCGGACTAGCGGGACCGAGCAGTTCTTC
CASSGRTSGTEQFF
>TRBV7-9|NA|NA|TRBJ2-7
TGTGCCAGCAGCCGGACGGTTCGCTCCTACGAGCAGTACTTC
CASSRTVRSYEQYF
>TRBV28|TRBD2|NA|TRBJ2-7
TGTGCCAGCAGTATTAGCGGGACTAGGGACGAGCAGTACTTC
CASSISGTRDEQYF
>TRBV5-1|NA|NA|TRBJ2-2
TGCGCCAGCAGCTTGGAATGGCGGGCGGGCGGTCGGGAGCTGTTTTTT
CASSLEWRAGGRELFF
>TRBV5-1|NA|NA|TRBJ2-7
TGCGCCAGCTCAAGGGAACAGGGCTGGTACAACGAGCAGTACTTC
CASSREQGWYNEQYF